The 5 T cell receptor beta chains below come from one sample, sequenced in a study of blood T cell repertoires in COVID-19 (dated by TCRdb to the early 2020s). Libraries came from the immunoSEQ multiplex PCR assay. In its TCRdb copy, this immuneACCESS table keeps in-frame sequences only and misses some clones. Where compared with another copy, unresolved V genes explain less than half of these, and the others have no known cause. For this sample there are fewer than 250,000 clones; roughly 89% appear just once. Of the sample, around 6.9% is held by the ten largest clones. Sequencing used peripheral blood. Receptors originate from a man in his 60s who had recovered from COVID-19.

This CDR3 is CASSARTSGSTDTQYF. DNA of the CDR3: TGTGCCAGCAGCGCCCGGACTAGCGGGAGCACAGATACGCAGTATTTT. The rearrangement links TRBV3-1 (or the pseudogene TRBV3-2) to TRBJ2-3, with 11 bases matching TRBD2. J lost 0 bases, V lost 5 bases, and 4 bases had no gene match. Germline CDR1 and CDR2: LGHDT and YNNKEL (reference sequence). The CDR3 has 16 residues.

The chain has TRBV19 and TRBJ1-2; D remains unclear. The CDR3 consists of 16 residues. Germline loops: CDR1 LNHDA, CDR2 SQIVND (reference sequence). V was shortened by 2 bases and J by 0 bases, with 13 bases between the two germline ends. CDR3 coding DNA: TGTGCCAGTAGTATACCCCAGCTCGGGACTAACTATGGCTACACCTTC. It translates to CASSIPQLGTNYGYTF. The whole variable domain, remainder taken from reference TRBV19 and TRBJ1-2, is DGGITQSPKYLFRKEGQNVTLSCEQNLNHDAMYWYRQDPGQGLRLIYYSQIVNDFQKGDIAEGYSVSREKKESFPLTVTSAQKNPTAFYLCASSIPQLGTNYGYTFGSGTRLTVV.

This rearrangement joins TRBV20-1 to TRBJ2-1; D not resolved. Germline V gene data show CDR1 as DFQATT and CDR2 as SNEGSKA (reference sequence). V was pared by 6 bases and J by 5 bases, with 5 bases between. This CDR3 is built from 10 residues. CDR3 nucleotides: TGCAGTGCCTGGCACAATGAGCAGTTCTTC. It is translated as CSAWHNEQFF.

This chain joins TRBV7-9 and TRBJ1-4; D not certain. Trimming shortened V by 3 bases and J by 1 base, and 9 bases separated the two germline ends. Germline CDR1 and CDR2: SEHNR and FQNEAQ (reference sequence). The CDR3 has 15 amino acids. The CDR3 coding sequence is TGTGCCAGCAGCTTGGGAGTCGGAACTAATGAAAAACTGTTTTTT. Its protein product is CASSLGVGTNEKLFF.

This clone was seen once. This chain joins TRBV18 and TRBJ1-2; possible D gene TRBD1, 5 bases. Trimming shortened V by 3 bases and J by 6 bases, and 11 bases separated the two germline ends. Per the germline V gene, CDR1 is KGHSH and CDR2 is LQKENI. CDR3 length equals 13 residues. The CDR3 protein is CASSPQGNDGYTF. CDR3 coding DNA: TGTGCCAGCTCACCCCAGGGAAACGATGGCTACACCTTC.